This entry lists 27 T cell receptor beta chains sequenced from one sample in a study of blood T cell repertoires in COVID-19. Profiled with immunoSEQ multiplex PCR; TCRdb holds only in-frame clones, not every one. The sample lists more than 200,000 clones, roughly 90% seen once, with almost 4% in the top ten. Sequenced: PBMCs or T cells enriched from blood (not recorded which). The origin of the receptors is a woman under 40 with acute COVID-19.

The V gene is TRBV5-4, the J gene TRBJ2-2; a weak D match, TRBD2 (6 bases). Germline values: CDR1 SGHNT, CDR2 YYREEE (reference sequence). This CDR3 is built from 15 residues. Trimming shortened V by 4 bases and J by 1 base, and 11 bases separated the two germline ends. The CDR3: CASSAGRKNTGELFF. The DNA of the CDR3 is TGTGCCAGCAGCGCGGGACGAAAGAACACCGGGGAGCTGTTTTTT.

The rearrangement uses TRBV30 and TRBJ1-1; TRBD1 matches 9 bases. Germline values: CDR1 GTSNPN, CDR2 SVGIG (reference sequence). The CDR3 covers 13 residues. Germline trimming cut 3 bases from V and 5 bases from J; bases unmatched to any gene: 4. The CDR3 DNA follows: TGTGCCTGGAGAAACAGGGGGCATACTGAAGCTTTCTTT. Amino acids: CAWRNRGHTEAFF.

Here the CDR3 DNA reads TGTGCCAGCAGCTTGCGCGGGGGGGATTTCGGGGAGCTGTTTTTT. Protein: CASSLRGGDFGELFF. The chain recombines TRBV7-2 with TRBJ2-2; 9 bases fit TRBD2. V trimming: 3 bases; J trimming: 7 bases; junction bases outside the gene matches: 6. From germline, CDR1 is SGHTA and CDR2 FQGNSA. CDR3 length equals 15 residues.

This clone was seen a single time. J is TRBJ1-1 and V is TRBV5-4; D not resolved. V lost 4 bases and J lost 7, with 17 bases in between. The CDR3 covers 14 residues. Germline V gives CDR1 SGHNT, CDR2 YYREEE (reference sequence). DNA of the CDR3: TGTGCCAGCAGCATTCCATGGAGGCAAGATGAAGCTTTCTTT. It codes for CASSIPWRQDEAFF.

The J gene is TRBJ1-6, the V gene TRBV10-2, with D possibly being TRBD1 (6 bases). Trimming stripped 4 bases from V and 9 bases from J, with 13 bases between. The CDR3 consists of 14 residues. CDR1 and CDR2 from the germline V gene are WSHSY and SAAADI. CDR3 coding DNA: TGCGCCAGCAGTGGGGGCAGGGGTGGTTCACCCCTCCACTTT. It encodes CASSGGRGGSPLHF.

V is TRBV4-1 and J is TRBJ2-1; possibly TRBD1 for D (6 bases). Between the trimmed V and J ends, which lost 4 bases and 5 bases, there was a span of 18 bases. The V gene's germline CDR1 is MGHRA and CDR2 YSYEKL. The CDR3 is made up of 16 amino acids. This chain's CDR3 is CASSLRAGTKDNEQFF. The DNA for the CDR3 is TGCGCCAGCAGCCTTAGGGCCGGGACAAAAGACAATGAGCAGTTCTTC.

The CDR3 loop reads CASSERGDANTGELFF. The DNA of the CDR3 is TGTGCCAGCAGTGAACGGGGGGACGCGAACACCGGGGAGCTGTTTTTT. The gene calls are TRBV6-1 and TRBJ2-2, with 7 nucleotides matching TRBD2. Germline loops: CDR1 MNHNS, CDR2 SASEGT. The CDR3 runs to 16 residues. V shed 2 bases, J shed 0 bases, and the junction held 3 bases outside the gene matches.

The rearrangement links TRBV4-2 to TRBJ1-4; 7 nucleotides agree with TRBD1. Germline trimming cut 0 bases from V and 8 bases from J; bases unmatched to any gene: 6. Germline values: CDR1 LGHNA, CDR2 YNFKEQ. The CDR3 covers 15 residues. Written as DNA, the CDR3 is TGTGCCAGCAGCCAAGATAGACAGGGCTACGAAAAACTGTTTTTT. This translates into CASSQDRQGYEKLFF.

The chain recombines TRBV11-2 with TRBJ2-7, with 10 bases that match TRBD1. The CDR3 is 13 residues long. Losses at the gene ends were 5 bases for V and 6 bases for J; bases not matched to a gene: 4. Germline CDR1 reads SGHAT; CDR2 reads FQNNGV. The CDR3 is CASSAGTGVEQYF. The CDR3 nucleotides are TGTGCCAGCAGCGCCGGGACAGGGGTCGAGCAGTACTTC.

The chain joins TRBV5-6 to TRBJ1-2, with 11 bases fitting TRBD1. V was pared by 1 base and J by 0 bases, with 5 bases of the junction left unmatched. This CDR3 has 17 amino acids. CDR1 is SGHDT, CDR2 YYEEEE, per germline. CDR3 sequence (DNA): TGTGCCAGCAGCTTGTCGGGACAGGGGGGATCTAACTATGGCTACACCTTC. Amino acid sequence: CASSLSGQGGSNYGYTF.

The chain is built from TRBV11-2 and TRBJ2-7; the match to TRBD1 covers 10 bases. Looked up from germline, CDR1 is SGHAT and CDR2 is FQNNGV. V shed 4 bases, J shed 6 bases, and the junction held 0 bases outside the gene matches. The CDR3 is 12 residues long. CDR3 amino acids: CASSWDRGEQYF. In nucleotides, the CDR3 is TGTGCCAGCAGCTGGGACAGGGGCGAGCAGTACTTC. The full variable domain, completed using reference TRBV11-2 and TRBJ2-7, is EAGVAQSPRYKIIEKRQSVAFWCNPISGHATLYWYQQILGQGPKLLIQFQNNGVVDDSQLPKDRFSAERLKGVDSTLKIQPAKLEDSAVYLCASSWDRGEQYFGPGTRLTVT.

J is TRBJ1-1 and V is TRBV11-2, with D maybe TRBD1 (6 bases). The ends were cut back, 5 bases at V and 0 bases at J, with 13 bases in the middle. The CDR3 is 15 amino acids. Germline CDR1 and CDR2: SGHAT and FQNNGV. The CDR3: CASSDRDTLNTEAFF. Here the CDR3 DNA reads TGTGCCAGCAGCGACCGGGACACCTTGAACACTGAAGCTTTCTTT.

The gene calls are TRBV6-5 and TRBJ2-7; 7 bases agree with TRBD1. Per the germline V gene, CDR1 is MNHEY and CDR2 is SVGAGI. V trimming: 0 bases; J trimming: 2 bases; junction bases outside the gene matches: 7. The CDR3 has 16 amino acids. For the CDR3, the DNA is TGTGCCAGCAGTTACTCGAGGACCAGGGGGACCTACGAGCAGTACTTC. It translates to CASSYSRTRGTYEQYF.

The V gene is TRBV15, the J gene TRBJ1-1; D uncertain. The CDR3 is made up of 14 amino acids. From germline, CDR1 is LNHNV and CDR2 YYDKDF (reference sequence). The V and J ends lost 4 bases and 3 bases respectively, with 12 bases between them. The CDR3 protein is CATSKVRQDTEAFF. In DNA, the CDR3 is TGTGCCACCAGCAAAGTAAGGCAGGACACTGAAGCTTTCTTT.

The rearrangement joins TRBV6-5 to TRBJ1-2; D is uncertain. CDR3 length equals 13 residues. Germline CDR1 and CDR2: MNHEY and SVGAGI. V was shortened by 3 bases and J by 8 bases, with 13 bases between the two germline ends. DNA for the CDR3: TGTGCCAGCAGTTATTCCCCCACATCCGGCTACACCTTC. The encoded protein is CASSYSPTSGYTF.

In its sample, this clone was seen once. J is TRBJ2-3 and V is TRBV28; possible D gene TRBD2, 7 bases. Trimming pared 4 bases from V and 4 bases from J, leaving 21 bases between. This CDR3 has 17 residues. Looked up from germline, CDR1 is MDHEN and CDR2 is SYDVKM. This chain's CDR3 is CASSSGGRAGLSDTQYF. CDR3 in DNA: TGTGCCAGCAGTTCGGGGGGCCGAGCGGGCCTGTCAGATACGCAGTATTTT.

The V call is TRBV6-5, the J call TRBJ1-6, with 8 nucleotides matching TRBD1. Germline V CDR1 and CDR2: MNHEY, SVGAGI. V gave up 6 bases and J gave up 9 bases; unmatched junction bases: 7. The CDR3 totals 14 residues. The CDR3 sequence: CASRSTGDTSPLHF. The DNA for the CDR3 is TGTGCCAGCAGATCGACAGGGGATACTTCACCCCTCCACTTT.

The chain joins TRBV19 to TRBJ2-7; D is possibly TRBD1 (6 bases). Germline-derived CDR1 and CDR2 are LNHDA and SQIVND (reference sequence). This CDR3 region has 13 residues. V shed 3 bases and J shed 2 bases, with 8 bases lying between them. CDR3 sequence reads: CASSMGAPYEQYF. In DNA form, the CDR3 reads TGTGCCAGTAGTATGGGGGCACCCTACGAGCAGTACTTC.

This clone was counted a single time. This sequence joins TRBV2 and TRBJ2-7, with 8 bases aligning to TRBD1. CDR1 is SNHLY and CDR2 is FYNNEI in the germline V gene. CDR3 length equals 13 residues. The V segment lost 3 bases and the J segment 7 bases; nucleotides outside the gene matches: 5. The chain's CDR3 is CASSDRGQGEQYF. CDR3 in DNA: TGTGCCAGCAGTGACAGGGGGCAAGGGGAGCAGTACTTC.

In DNA form, the CDR3 reads TGTGCCAGTAGCTATACAGGGGGGGACACTGAAGCTTTCTTT. This sequence encodes CASSYTGGDTEAFF. The J gene is TRBJ1-1, the V gene TRBV19; 8 bases are shared with TRBD1. Germline trimming cut 6 bases from V and 3 bases from J; bases unmatched to any gene: 6. Germline V gene data show CDR1 as LNHDA and CDR2 as SQIVND (reference sequence). The CDR3 contains 14 residues.

This clone has a single count. This chain connects TRBV9 to TRBJ1-6, with 11 nucleotides matching TRBD1. Germline CDR1 SGDLS, CDR2 YYNGEE. The CDR3 covers 15 residues. The V gene end was trimmed by 2 bases and the J gene end by 9 bases; junction bases not matched to a gene: 4. Written as DNA, the CDR3 is TGTGCCAGCAGCGTCTCCGGGACAGGGGGTTCACCCCTCCACTTT. Translation: CASSVSGTGGSPLHF.

This sequence joins TRBV2 and TRBJ2-3; 11 nucleotides line up with TRBD2. The CDR3 length is 13 residues. Germline V gene sequence: CDR1 SNHLY, CDR2 FYNNEI. V was pared by 8 bases and J by 7 bases, with 5 bases of the junction left unmatched. CDR3 region: CASLGTSGHTQYF. CDR3 in DNA: TGTGCCAGCCTGGGGACTAGCGGTCATACGCAGTATTTT.

The chain couples TRBV12-3 or TRBV12-4 to TRBJ2-1, with 9 bases aligning to TRBD1. The CDR3 totals 13 residues. Unmatched junction bases numbered 5, after V lost 9 bases and J lost 5 bases. This chain's CDR3 is CASRGTGNNEQFF. CDR3 nucleotides: TGTGCCAGTAGAGGGACAGGGAACAATGAGCAGTTCTTC.

The chain recombines TRBV14 with TRBJ1-1; D call uncertain. The V and J ends lost 4 bases and 0 bases respectively, with 12 bases between them. The CDR3 runs 15 residues. Germline CDR1 SGHDN, CDR2 FVKESK. CDR3 residues: CASSRNSLLNTEAFF. The CDR3 DNA reads TGTGCCAGCAGCCGAAACAGCCTCTTGAACACTGAAGCTTTCTTT.

The rearrangement uses TRBV9 and TRBJ1-1; TRBD1 matches 11 bases. In germline, CDR1 is SGDLS, CDR2 YYNGEE. The CDR3 totals 17 residues. J lost 6 bases, V lost 3 bases, and 13 bases had no gene match. The CDR3 coding sequence is TGTGCCAGCAGCGAATGGACAGGGGGCTTCGCGAGCGCTGAAGCTTTCTTT. Amino acids: CASSEWTGGFASAEAFF.

This chain links TRBV9 with TRBJ2-5, with TRBD2 identical over 14 bases. The CDR3 length is 16 residues. Losses at the gene ends were 4 bases for V and 4 bases for J; bases not matched to a gene: 6. Germline V gives CDR1 SGDLS, CDR2 YYNGEE. CDR3 bases: TGTGCCAGCAGCCCCCGACTAGCGGGGGGGCGAGAGACCCAGTACTTC. Its protein product is CASSPRLAGGRETQYF.

This chain connects TRBV6-5 to TRBJ1-3, with D tentatively TRBD1 (5 bases). Trimming cost V 2 bases and J 2 bases, with 7 bases left between them. The CDR3 has 14 amino acids. Germline assignment: CDR1 MNHEY and CDR2 SVGAGI. CDR3: CASSYGGTGNTIYF. CDR3 in DNA: TGTGCCAGCAGTTACGGGGGGACTGGAAACACCATATATTTT.